This T cell receptor beta chain was obtained from a study of PD-L1 blockade in urothelial cancer. Described time point: pretreatment peripheral blood. Produced via immunoSEQ multiplex PCR; TCRdb's table is partial and in-frame only. The sample has 43,000 or so clones; more than 70% are singletons. The CDR3 has 15 amino acids. The J segment lost 4 bases and the V segment lost 6 bases, leaving 6 bases of the junction unmatched. Germline assignment: CDR1 MNHEY and CDR2 SMNVEV (reference sequence). The rearrangement uses TRBV27 and TRBJ2-1; 10 bases agree with TRBD2. The clonotype comes from a man in his 60s with urothelial cancer. The sequenced sample was PBMCs, obtained around atezolizumab (anti-PD-L1) treatment. The CDR3 nucleotides read TGTGCCAGCAGCGAGGGACTAGCGTTGTACAATGAGCAGTTCTTC. This gives the protein CASSEGLALYNEQFF.